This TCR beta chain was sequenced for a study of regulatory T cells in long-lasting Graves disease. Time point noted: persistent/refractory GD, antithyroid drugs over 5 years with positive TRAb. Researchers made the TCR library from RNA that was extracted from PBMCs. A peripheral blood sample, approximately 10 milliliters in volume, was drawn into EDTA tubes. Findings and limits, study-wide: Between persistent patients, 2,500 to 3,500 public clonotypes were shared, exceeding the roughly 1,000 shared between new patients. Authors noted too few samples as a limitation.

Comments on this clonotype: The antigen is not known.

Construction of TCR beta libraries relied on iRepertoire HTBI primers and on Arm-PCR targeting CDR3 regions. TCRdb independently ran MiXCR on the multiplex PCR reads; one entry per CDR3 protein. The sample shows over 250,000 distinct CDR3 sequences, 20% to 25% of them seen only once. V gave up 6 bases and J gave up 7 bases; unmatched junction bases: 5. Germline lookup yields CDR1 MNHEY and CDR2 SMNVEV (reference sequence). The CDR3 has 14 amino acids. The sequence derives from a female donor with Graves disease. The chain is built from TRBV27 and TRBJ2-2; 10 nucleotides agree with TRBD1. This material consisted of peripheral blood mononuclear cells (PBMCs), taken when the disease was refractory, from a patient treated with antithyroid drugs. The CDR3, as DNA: TGTGCCAGCAGAAGACAGGGGGCGGTCGGGGAGCTGTTTTTT. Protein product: CASRRQGAVGELFF.